One sample yielded the 25 T cell receptor beta chains listed below, sequenced in a study of blood T cell repertoires in COVID-19. Clones were sequenced by immunoSEQ multiplex PCR, and TCRdb holds only the in-frame ones, with some missing. The sample lists under 250,000 clones, 65% to 85% occurring once. The sample taken for sequencing was PBMCs or T cells enriched from blood (not recorded which). These receptors came from an older woman who had recovered from COVID-19.

The V call is TRBV5-1, the J call TRBJ1-1; D is ambiguous. The germline V gene encodes CDR1 SGHRS and CDR2 YFSETQ. There are 14 residues in the CDR3. Trimming left V 2 bases short and J 1 base short, with 9 bases between. CDR3 protein: CASSFEGRNTEAFF. Written as DNA, the CDR3 is TGCGCCAGCAGCTTTGAGGGCAGGAACACTGAAGCTTTCTTT.

The chain employs TRBV7-2 and TRBJ2-3, with D tentatively TRBD2 (7 bases). This CDR3 has 15 amino acids. V was shortened by 4 bases and J by 2 bases, with 13 bases between the two germline ends. Per germline, CDR1 SGHTA and CDR2 FQGNSA. The CDR3 bases are TGTGCCAGCAGCTGGGGGGGGCCCGACACAGATACGCAGTATTTT. Amino acids: CASSWGGPDTDTQYF.

The J gene is TRBJ1-5, the V gene TRBV3-1 (or the pseudogene TRBV3-2); D remains ambiguous. The V end lost 1 base, the J end lost 0 bases, and 4 bases lay between the germline ends. Germline lookup yields CDR1 LGHDT and CDR2 YNNKEL (reference sequence). CDR3 length equals 14 residues. CDR3 amino acids: CASSQASSNQPQHF. The CDR3 bases are TGTGCCAGCAGCCAAGCCAGTAGCAATCAGCCCCAGCATTTT.

The chain is built from TRBV5-4 and TRBJ2-3; 9 bases fit TRBD1. Germline CDR1 reads SGHNT; CDR2 reads YYREEE (reference sequence). The CDR3 spans 16 residues. With V trimmed by 4 bases and J by 3 bases, 9 bases remained unmatched. CDR3 nucleotide sequence: TGTGCCAGCAGCCACACAGGGGGCCCAGCGACAGATACGCAGTATTTT. This translates into CASSHTGGPATDTQYF.

V usage is TRBV3-1 (or the pseudogene TRBV3-2) and J usage is TRBJ1-2; D unresolved. V shed 4 bases and J shed 1 base, with 7 bases lying between them. Germline V lookup: CDR1 LGHDT, CDR2 YNNKEL (reference sequence). The CDR3 covers 13 residues. CDR3 sequence reads: CASSPHSNYGYTF. DNA for the CDR3: TGTGCCAGCAGCCCGCACAGTAACTATGGCTACACCTTC.

The chain uses TRBV5-1 and TRBJ2-3; 8 nucleotides align to TRBD1. This CDR3 has 15 amino acids. Germline CDR1 reads SGHRS; CDR2 reads YFSETQ. V shed 0 bases and J 4 bases; nucleotides not matched to a gene: 4. The CDR3 nucleotides read TGCGCCAGCAGCTTGGGGGCAGGGGGCCCAGATACGCAGTATTTT. Translating gives CASSLGAGGPDTQYF.

The chain combines TRBV7-2 with TRBJ2-5, with 9 bases aligning to TRBD2. Unmatched junction bases numbered 8, after V lost 1 base and J lost 5 bases. Germline lookup yields CDR1 SGHTA and CDR2 FQGNSA. The CDR3 extends over 16 amino acids. The CDR3 is CASSLDPGLASETQYF. Written as DNA, the CDR3 is TGTGCCAGCAGCTTAGATCCCGGACTAGCGAGCGAGACCCAGTACTTC.

The chain uses TRBV27 and TRBJ2-1, with TRBD2 matching 9 bases. The CDR3 consists of 12 residues. The V and J ends lost 5 bases and 12 bases, in that order; junction bases with no gene match: 5. From germline, CDR1 is MNHEY and CDR2 SMNVEV (reference sequence). CDR3 loop: CASSPGLAGQFF. CDR3 coding DNA: TGTGCCAGCAGTCCGGGACTAGCTGGGCAGTTCTTC.

V is TRBV6-5 and J is TRBJ1-1; tentative D call: TRBD1 (5 bases). Trimming removed 6 bases at V and 1 base at J, with 15 bases between. This CDR3 comprises 15 residues. Germline values: CDR1 MNHEY, CDR2 SVGAGI. The DNA of the CDR3 is TGTGCCAGCAGGATGGCGGCCAGGGCGAACACTGAAGCTTTCTTT. Translating it yields CASRMAARANTEAFF.

The chain links TRBV7-2 to TRBJ2-1; 12 positions agree with TRBD2. This CDR3 spans 15 amino acids. Germline CDR1 SGHTA, CDR2 FQGNSA. V lost 5 bases, J lost 7 bases, and 6 bases stayed unmatched. For the CDR3, the DNA is TGTGCCAGCAGCCCCCCTAGCGGGAGGGGAAATGAGCAGTTCTTC. Amino acids: CASSPPSGRGNEQFF. Full variable domain (outside the CDR3, taken from reference TRBV7-2 and TRBJ2-1): GAGVSQSPSNKVTEKGKDVELRCDPISGHTALYWYRQSLGQGLEFLIYFQGNSAPDKSGLPSDRFSAERTGGSVSTLTIQRTQQEDSAVYLCASSPPSGRGNEQFFGPGTRLTVL.

This chain joins TRBV18 and TRBJ2-7; 7 nucleotides agree with TRBD2. The CDR3 totals 15 residues. Germline V gene lookup returns CDR1 KGHSH and CDR2 LQKENI. V dropped 3 bases and J dropped 2; count of bases not matched to a gene: 7. The CDR3 region is CASSPSDGRAYEQYF. DNA of the CDR3: TGTGCCAGCTCACCCTCCGATGGGAGGGCCTACGAGCAGTACTTC.

The CDR3 loop reads CASSQDWTQRGELFF. For the CDR3, the DNA is TGCGCCAGCAGCCAAGATTGGACACAACGCGGGGAGCTGTTTTTT. The chain combines TRBV4-3 with TRBJ2-2; D possibly corresponds to TRBD1 (5 bases). Trimming removed 0 bases at V and 7 bases at J, with 12 bases between. Germline V gene sequence: CDR1 LGHNA, CDR2 YSLEER. The CDR3 contains 15 residues.

The chain recombines TRBV7-6 with TRBJ2-2; no reliable D call. This CDR3 has 14 amino acids. Germline V lookup: CDR1 SGHVS, CDR2 FNYEAQ. Deletions cut 1 base from V and 2 bases from J, with 5 bases between. As DNA, the CDR3 is TGTGCCAGCAGCTTAGTATCTAACACCGGGGAGCTGTTTTTT. This encodes CASSLVSNTGELFF.

J is TRBJ2-1 and V is TRBV5-4; TRBD2 matches 11 bases. Germline CDR1 is SGHNT and CDR2 is YYREEE (reference sequence). V trimming: 2 bases; J trimming: 4 bases; junction bases outside the gene matches: 5. The CDR3 sequence is 16 residues long. In nucleotides, the CDR3 is TGTGCCAGCAGCTTTTCTAGCGGGGGGCCTTACAATGAGCAGTTCTTC. Translation gives CASSFSSGGPYNEQFF.

This chain links TRBV19 with TRBJ2-7, with D possibly matching TRBD2 (6 bases). Trimming shortened V by 8 bases and J by 5 bases, and 13 bases separated the two germline ends. CDR3 length: 12 residues. CDR1 and CDR2 from the germline V gene are LNHDA and SQIVND (reference sequence). The DNA for the CDR3 is TGTGCCAGTCGGGCTAGCGTCCACGAGCAGTACTTC. Its protein is CASRASVHEQYF.

The rearrangement joins TRBV9 to TRBJ2-3; 10 bases map to TRBD2. The CDR3 consists of 16 residues. Germline V lookup: CDR1 SGDLS, CDR2 YYNGEE. V was pared by 3 bases and J by 4 bases, with 8 bases of the junction left unmatched. In nucleotides, the CDR3 is TGTGCCAGCAGCGCCCCTCTTAGCGGGGGGTCAGATACGCAGTATTTT. This translates into CASSAPLSGGSDTQYF.

The CDR3 nucleotides are TGTGCCAGTAAGGGCAGGGTGACCGGAAATAACACTGAAGCTTTCTTT. It encodes CASKGRVTGNNTEAFF. This rearrangement joins TRBV19 to TRBJ1-1; a weak D match, TRBD1 (5 bases). CDR3 length: 16 amino acids. V shed 7 bases and J shed 2 bases, with 20 bases lying between them. Germline CDR1 reads LNHDA; CDR2 reads SQIVND (reference sequence).

The V call is TRBV15, the J call TRBJ1-6; D unclear. Trimming stripped 0 bases from V and 8 bases from J, with 14 bases between. Per germline, CDR1 LNHNV and CDR2 YYDKDF (reference sequence). The CDR3 is made up of 16 amino acids. The CDR3 DNA reads TGTGCCACCAGCAGAGATTACGCGGTCGGGGATTCACCCCTCCACTTT. Translation: CATSRDYAVGDSPLHF.

The chain carries TRBV12-3 or TRBV12-4 and TRBJ1-2; 7 bases map to TRBD1. The CDR3 extends over 13 amino acids. V was pared by 6 bases and J by 4 bases, with 5 bases of the junction left unmatched. Written as DNA, the CDR3 is TGTGCCAGCAGCCACGACAGGGTCTATGGCTACACCTTC. Protein: CASSHDRVYGYTF.

V usage is TRBV9 and J usage is TRBJ2-5, with TRBD2 matching 11 bases. The V segment lost 0 bases and the J segment 5 bases; nucleotides outside the gene matches: 9. The CDR3 has 17 residues. CDR1 is SGDLS, CDR2 YYNGEE, per germline. In DNA, the CDR3 is TGTGCCAGCAGCGTAGGTCTAGCGGGGGGAAATCGGGAGACCCAGTACTTC. It specifies CASSVGLAGGNRETQYF.

V is TRBV2 and J is TRBJ2-7; a weak D match, TRBD1 (5 bases). This CDR3 is built from 14 residues. V lost 5 bases, J lost 2 bases, and 13 bases lay in between. Germline CDR1 is SNHLY and CDR2 is FYNNEI. CDR3 coding DNA: TGTGCCAGCAGTTTAGGAGACAGCACCTACGAGCAGTACTTC. Residues: CASSLGDSTYEQYF.

This clone was seen a few times. The chain couples TRBV27 to TRBJ1-4; D is uncertain. Germline CDR1 reads MNHEY; CDR2 reads SMNVEV (reference sequence). Trimming removed 4 bases at V and 0 bases at J, with 6 bases between. The CDR3 is 14 residues long. DNA of the CDR3: TGTGCCAGCAGTTGGGCAGCAACTAATGAAAAACTGTTTTTT. It encodes CASSWAATNEKLFF.

The chain joins TRBV19 to TRBJ2-3; D is ambiguous. Germline lookup yields CDR1 LNHDA and CDR2 SQIVND (reference sequence). The CDR3 is made up of 17 amino acids. V gave up 3 bases and J gave up 0 bases, with 16 bases separating them. Here the CDR3 DNA reads TGTGCCAGTAGTATCCCTGTGTCGGGTCCTAGCACAGATACGCAGTATTTT. Amino acids: CASSIPVSGPSTDTQYF.

The chain has TRBV9 and TRBJ1-2; a weak D match, TRBD1 (5 bases). CDR3 length equals 14 residues. Trimming stripped 0 bases from V and 4 bases from J, with 10 bases between. Germline assignment: CDR1 SGDLS and CDR2 YYNGEE. The CDR3 protein is CASSVGQPFYGYTF. As DNA, the CDR3 is TGTGCCAGCAGCGTAGGACAGCCGTTCTATGGCTACACCTTC.

The chain uses TRBV6-5 and TRBJ1-2; 8 nucleotides match TRBD1. The CDR3 runs to 14 residues. The germline V gene has CDR1 MNHEY and CDR2 SVGAGI. Trimming at V came to 2 bases and at J to 7 bases, leaving 6 bases not matched to a gene. The CDR3 DNA is TGTGCCAGCAGTTACGTCAGGGGGCCTGGTGGCTACACCTTC. Its translation: CASSYVRGPGGYTF.